This T cell receptor beta chain was recovered during a study of beta chain features in type 1 diabetes. In the study overall: All of the samples together had approximately 99 million sorted cells examined. General observations from the study: Across all four CD4+ subsets, people with type 1 diabetes showed modestly shorter TCRB CDR3s.

The collection from each donor was one heparinised blood draw averaging roughly 0.11 L. Sorted populations were all over 95% pure. The germline V gene encodes CDR1 MNHNS and CDR2 SASEGT. The CDR3 totals 14 residues. Trimming removed 0 bases from V and 10 bases from J; junction bases left unmatched: 5. Only one count was recorded for this clone. Its matching antigen is unknown. Expressed TCRB transcripts got sequenced, as all isolated RNA was reverse transcribed. Sequenced by immunoSEQ multiplex PCR; TCRdb stores in-frame clones only, minus some. The data show approximately 70,000 clones, more than 45% seen once.

The clonotype comes from a man aged 30 to 39 with type 1 diabetes. The rearrangement uses TRBV6-1 and TRBJ1-2, with 10 bases matching TRBD1. Sequencing was carried out using central memory CD4+ T cells from blood. CDR3 bases: TGTGCCAGCAGTGAAGCGGGACAGGGGTGGGTCTACACCTTC. This gives the protein CASSEAGQGWVYTF.